This is a list of T cell receptor beta chains from one sample in a study of PD-1 blockade in classical Hodgkin lymphoma. The repertoire was sequenced with immunoSEQ multiplex PCR; TCRdb's copy has only in-frame clones and lacks some. This table holds fewer than 35,000 clones, approximately 90% found once. The sample here was CD4+ T cells from blood, taken before the fourth cycle of nivolumab. These receptors were obtained from a human donor with classical Hodgkin lymphoma. Both conserved end residues are part of each CDR3. A D gene is named only where the DNA matches it firmly. Rows give clone size only sometimes, using once, few, many, or a class for an expanded clone.

clone size | D gene | J gene | V gene | CDR3 protein | CDR3 DNA
. | . | TRBJ1-2 | TRBV28 | CASRQGGYGYTF | TGTGCCAGCAGACAGGGAGGCTATGGCTACACCTTC
. | TRBD1 | TRBJ2-5 | TRBV7-6 | CASSLARTGVQETQYF | TGTGCCAGCAGCTTAGCGCGGACAGGAGTGCAAGAGACCCAGTACTTC
few | . | TRBJ1-2 | TRBV30 | CAWSRGRGYTF | TGTGCCTGGAGCAGAGGGCGTGGCTACACCTTC
. | . | TRBJ2-7 | TRBV30 | CAWSGYSGMEQYF | TGTGCCTGGAGTGGGTATTCAGGGATGGAGCAGTACTTC
. | . | TRBJ2-5 | TRBV11-2 | CASSRSRQQETQYF | TGTGCCAGCAGCCGGAGTCGACAGCAAGAGACCCAGTACTTC
. | . | TRBJ1-5 | TRBV19 | CASSIEGGLTVNQPQHF | TGTGCCAGTAGTATAGAGGGTGGGCTGACGGTCAATCAGCCCCAGCATTTT
. | TRBD1 | TRBJ2-7 | TRBV5-1 | CASSSGGGPGTGQGRQYF | TGCGCCAGCAGCTCTGGGGGGGGCCCCGGGACAGGGCAGGGAAGACAGTACTTC
. | . | TRBJ1-5 | TRBV13 | CASSLGGNPNQPQHF | TGTGCCAGCAGCTTAGGGGGGAATCCTAATCAGCCCCAGCATTTT
. | . | TRBJ1-2 | TRBV6-5 | CASSYPRDGLYGYTF | TGTGCCAGCAGTTACCCCAGGGATGGGCTCTATGGCTACACCTTC
. | TRBD1 | TRBJ1-1 | TRBV6-5 | CASRRDSGTAEAFF | TGTGCCAGCAGGCGAGACTCCGGGACAGCTGAAGCTTTCTTT
. | . | TRBJ1-2 | TRBV2 | CASSDGGYYGYTF | TGTGCCAGCAGTGACGGAGGGTACTATGGCTACACCTTC
. | . | TRBJ1-2 | TRBV6-5 | CASTPIVASGYGYTF | TGTGCCAGCACCCCTATAGTGGCTAGCGGCTATGGCTACACCTTC
. | . | TRBJ2-1 | TRBV11-2 | CASSLGLANEQFF | TGTGCCAGCAGCTTAGGGCTAGCGAATGAGCAGTTCTTC
. | . | TRBJ2-1 | TRBV11-2 | CASSLASSYNEQFF | TGTGCCAGCAGCCTCGCGAGCTCCTACAATGAGCAGTTCTTC
. | . | TRBJ1-5 | TRBV11-2 | CASSLGQGSLNQPQHF | TGTGCCAGCAGCTTAGGGCAGGGAAGTCTAAATCAGCCCCAGCATTTT
. | . | TRBJ1-5 | TRBV23-1 | CASSQYYLRAWVYQPQHF | TGCGCCAGCAGTCAATATTATCTCAGGGCCTGGGTTTATCAGCCCCAGCATTTT
. | TRBD2 | TRBJ2-6 | TRBV5-1 | CASAGAYSGANVLTF | TGCGCCAGCGCGGGAGCCTACTCTGGGGCCAACGTCCTGACTTTC
. | . | TRBJ2-3 | TRBV7-9 | CASSPTGVLGDTQYF | TGTGCCAGCAGCCCCACGGGGGTCCTCGGGGATACGCAGTATTTT
. | TRBD2 | TRBJ2-1 | TRBV5-1 | CASSLVLAGESEQFF | TGCGCCAGCAGCTTGGTTCTAGCGGGAGAGAGTGAGCAGTTCTTC
. | . | TRBJ2-7 | TRBV5-4 | CASSLEVDRQYF | TGTGCCAGCAGCTTGGAAGTAGACAGGCAGTACTTC
. | TRBD2 | TRBJ2-5 | TRBV28 | CASSFRTSGIETQYF | TGTGCCAGCAGTTTCCGGACTAGCGGGATTGAGACCCAGTACTTC
. | . | TRBJ1-4 | TRBV7-2 | CASSTGGRGTNEKLFF | TGTGCCAGCAGTACCGGGGGCCGGGGGACTAATGAAAAACTGTTTTTT
. | TRBD2 | TRBJ2-1 | TRBV28 | CASSPLLAGPYNEQFF | TGTGCCAGCAGTCCTCTTTTAGCGGGCCCCTACAATGAGCAGTTCTTC
once | . | TRBJ1-4 | TRBV27 | CASSTSRPNEKLFF | TGTGCCAGCAGTACCTCTCGACCTAATGAAAAACTGTTTTTT
. | TRBD2 | TRBJ2-3 | TRBV19 | CASMGLAGGEDTQYF | TGTGCCAGCATGGGACTAGCGGGAGGGGAAGATACGCAGTATTTT
. | . | TRBJ2-1 | TRBV9 | CASSVHGGLAINEQFF | TGTGCCAGCAGCGTTCACGGAGGTCTAGCAATTAATGAGCAGTTCTTC
. | . | TRBJ1-5 | TRBV27 | CASRAGGGFGNQPQHF | TGTGCCAGCAGAGCGGGGGGGGGTTTCGGCAATCAGCCCCAGCATTTT
. | TRBD1 | TRBJ2-1 | TRBV6-1 | CASSERGQLYNEQFF | TGTGCCAGCAGTGAAAGGGGACAGCTCTACAATGAGCAGTTCTTC
. | . | TRBJ1-2 | TRBV11-2 | CASSLEQGLGYTF | TGTGCCAGCAGCTTAGAACAGGGTTTGGGCTACACCTTC
. | . | TRBJ2-3 | TRBV15 | CATSRDPTEITDTQYF | TGTGCCACCAGCAGAGATCCTACTGAGATCACAGATACGCAGTATTTT
. | TRBD2 | TRBJ2-1 | TRBV5-1 | CASSPYGLLAGADNEQFF | TGCGCCAGCAGCCCCTACGGTCTACTAGCGGGAGCGGATAATGAGCAGTTCTTC
few | TRBD1 | TRBJ1-2 | TRBV6-1 | CASSQGGGFGYTF | TGTGCCAGCTCTCAAGGAGGGGGCTTCGGCTACACCTTC
. | . | TRBJ2-7 | TRBV28 | CASSFPLALSYEQYF | TGTGCCAGCAGTTTCCCCCTAGCCCTCTCCTACGAGCAGTACTTC
. | . | TRBJ1-2 | TRBV15 | CATSRRQVTNYGYTF | TGTGCCACCAGCAGAAGACAGGTTACTAACTATGGCTACACCTTC
. | . | TRBJ2-2 | TRBV9 | CASGNRARDTGELFF | TGTGCCAGCGGGAACAGGGCTCGCGACACCGGGGAGCTGTTTTTT
. | . | TRBJ2-7 | TRBV18 | CASSPSPQAGAYEQYF | TGTGCCAGCTCACCAAGCCCTCAGGCAGGGGCCTACGAGCAGTACTTC
. | . | TRBJ1-2 | TRBV25-1 | CASSGYGYTF | TGTGCCAGCAGTGGCTATGGCTACACCTTC
once | . | TRBJ1-2 | TRBV30 | CAWSARGPYGYTF | TGTGCCTGGAGTGCCCGGGGGCCCTATGGCTACACCTTC
. | . | TRBJ2-5 | TRBV18 | CASSPDKAKGETQYF | TGTGCCAGCTCACCGGACAAAGCCAAGGGAGAGACCCAGTACTTC
. | TRBD1 | TRBJ1-4 | TRBV28 | CATRTGFEKLFF | TGTGCCACACGGACAGGGTTTGAAAAACTGTTTTTT
. | . | TRBJ1-2 | TRBV30 | CAWSVLAGVGFDYGYTF | TGTGCCTGGAGTGTACTTGCAGGGGTCGGATTCGACTATGGCTACACCTTC
. | . | TRBJ2-5 | TRBV28 | CASSHTNDQETQYF | TGTGCCAGCAGCCATACGAACGACCAAGAGACCCAGTACTTC
. | . | TRBJ2-1 | TRBV19 | CASSQSTRRGSYNEQFF | TGTGCCAGTAGTCAGTCTACCCGGAGGGGCTCCTACAATGAGCAGTTCTTC
. | TRBD1 | TRBJ1-1 | TRBV29-1 | CSGGQGMTEAFF | TGCAGCGGGGGACAGGGTATGACTGAAGCTTTCTTT
. | . | TRBJ1-2 | TRBV10-1 | CASSEWAGYGYTF | TGCGCCAGCAGTGAGTGGGCAGGGTATGGCTACACCTTC
. | . | TRBJ1-1 | TRBV7-3 | CASSPLEGGTEAFF | TGTGCCAGCAGCCCTTTAGAGGGAGGAACTGAAGCTTTCTTT
once | . | TRBJ2-7 | TRBV11-3 | CASSLPYEQYF | TGTGCCAGCAGCTTGCCGTACGAGCAGTACTTC
. | . | TRBJ2-3 | TRBV14 | CASSQERRTWGRDTQYF | TGTGCCAGCAGCCAAGAAAGGCGGACCTGGGGTAGGGATACGCAGTATTTT
. | . | TRBJ2-2 | TRBV11-2 | CASSLNDDANTGELFF | TGTGCCAGCAGCTTAAACGATGACGCGAACACCGGGGAGCTGTTTTTT
once | . | TRBJ2-6 | TRBV19 | CASSLTSSLGSGANVLTF | TGTGCCAGTAGCCTGACAAGTTCCCTGGGGTCTGGGGCCAACGTCCTGACTTTC
. | . | TRBJ1-1 | TRBV6-1 | CASSDYGRAFF | TGTGCCAGCAGTGACTACGGGAGAGCTTTCTTT
. | . | TRBJ2-2 | TRBV4-1 | CASSPYPDSTGELFF | TGCGCCAGCAGCCCCTATCCTGACAGTACCGGGGAGCTGTTTTTT
. | . | TRBJ2-7 | TRBV28 | CASRVGIPYEQYF | TGTGCCAGCAGAGTAGGAATTCCCTACGAGCAGTACTTC
. | . | TRBJ2-1 | TRBV5-4 | CASSNTRADEQFF | TGTGCCAGCAGCAATACTAGGGCCGATGAGCAGTTCTTC
. | . | TRBJ1-1 | TRBV7-9 | CASSARQMSTEAFF | TGTGCCAGCAGCGCGAGACAGATGTCCACTGAAGCTTTCTTT
few | . | TRBJ1-2 | TRBV10-3 | CAIRDSGDRYGYTF | TGTGCCATCAGGGACAGTGGGGATCGATATGGCTACACCTTC
. | TRBD1 | TRBJ2-7 | TRBV30 | CAWEFPYRGPSYEQYF | TGTGCCTGGGAGTTCCCCTACAGGGGACCCTCCTACGAGCAGTACTTC
. | TRBD2 | TRBJ2-1 | TRBV5-1 | CASSRGLAGHEQFF | TGCGCCAGCAGCCGGGGACTAGCGGGACATGAGCAGTTCTTC
. | TRBD2 | TRBJ2-1 | TRBV2 | CASNPSGLYNEQFF | TGTGCCAGCAACCCTAGCGGGCTCTACAATGAGCAGTTCTTC
. | . | TRBJ2-3 | TRBV7-2 | CASSRTGVASTDTQYF | TGTGCCAGCAGCCGTACGGGGGTAGCGAGCACAGATACGCAGTATTTT